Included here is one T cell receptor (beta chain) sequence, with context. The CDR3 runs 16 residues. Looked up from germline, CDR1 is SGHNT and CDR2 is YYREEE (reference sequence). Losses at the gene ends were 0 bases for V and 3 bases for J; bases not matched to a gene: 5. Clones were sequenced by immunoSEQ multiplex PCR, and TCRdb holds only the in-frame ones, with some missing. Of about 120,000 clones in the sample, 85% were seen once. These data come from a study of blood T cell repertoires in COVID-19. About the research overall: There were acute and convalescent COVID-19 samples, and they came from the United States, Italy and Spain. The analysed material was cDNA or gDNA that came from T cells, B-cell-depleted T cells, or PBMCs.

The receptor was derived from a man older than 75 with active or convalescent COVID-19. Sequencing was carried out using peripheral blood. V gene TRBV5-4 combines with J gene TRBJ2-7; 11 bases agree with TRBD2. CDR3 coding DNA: TGTGCCAGCAGCTTGGGGTTGCTAGCGGGAGGCTACGAGCAGTACTTC. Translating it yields CASSLGLLAGGYEQYF.